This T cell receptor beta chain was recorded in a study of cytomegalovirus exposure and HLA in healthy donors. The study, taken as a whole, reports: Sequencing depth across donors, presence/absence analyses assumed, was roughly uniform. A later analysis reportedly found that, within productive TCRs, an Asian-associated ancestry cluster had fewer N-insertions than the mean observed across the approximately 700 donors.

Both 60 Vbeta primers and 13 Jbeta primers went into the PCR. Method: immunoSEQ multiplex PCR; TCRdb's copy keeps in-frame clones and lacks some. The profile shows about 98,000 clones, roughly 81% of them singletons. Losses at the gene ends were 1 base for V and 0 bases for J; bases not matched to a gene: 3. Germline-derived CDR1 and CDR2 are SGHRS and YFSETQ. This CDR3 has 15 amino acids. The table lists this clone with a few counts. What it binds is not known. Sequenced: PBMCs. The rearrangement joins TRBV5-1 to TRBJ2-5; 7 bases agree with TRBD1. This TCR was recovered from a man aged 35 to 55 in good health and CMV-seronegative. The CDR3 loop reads CASSLTGVYQETQYF. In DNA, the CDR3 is TGCGCCAGCAGCTTGACAGGGGTGTACCAAGAGACCCAGTACTTC.